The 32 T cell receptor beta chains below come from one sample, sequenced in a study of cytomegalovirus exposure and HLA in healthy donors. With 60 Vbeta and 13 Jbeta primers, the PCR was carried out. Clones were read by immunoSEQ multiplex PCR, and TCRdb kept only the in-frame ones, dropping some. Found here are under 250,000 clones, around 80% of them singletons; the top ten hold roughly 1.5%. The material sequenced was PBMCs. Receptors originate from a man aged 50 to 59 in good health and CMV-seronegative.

As DNA, the CDR3 is TGTGCCAGCAGTCCCTCCTCCGGGGGTCCCAAGTACTTC. Translating gives CASSPSSGGPKYF. This chain uses TRBV6-5 with TRBJ2-5; TRBD2 might be the D (6 bases). V gave up 5 bases and J gave up 12 bases, with 19 bases separating them. The CDR3 consists of 13 residues. Germline loops: CDR1 MNHEY, CDR2 SVGAGI.

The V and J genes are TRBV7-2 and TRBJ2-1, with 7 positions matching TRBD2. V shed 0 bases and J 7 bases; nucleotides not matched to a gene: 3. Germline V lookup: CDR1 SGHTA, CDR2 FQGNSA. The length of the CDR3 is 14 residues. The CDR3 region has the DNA TGTGCCAGCAGCTTAGCTCTAGCGGTAAATGAGCAGTTCTTC. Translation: CASSLALAVNEQFF.

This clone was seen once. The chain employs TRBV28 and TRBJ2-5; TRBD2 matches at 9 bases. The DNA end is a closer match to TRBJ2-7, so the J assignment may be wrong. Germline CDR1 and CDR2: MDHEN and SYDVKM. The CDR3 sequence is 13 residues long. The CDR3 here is CASSWGLAYEQYF. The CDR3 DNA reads TGTGCCAGCAGTTGGGGACTAGCTTACGAGCAGTACTTC.

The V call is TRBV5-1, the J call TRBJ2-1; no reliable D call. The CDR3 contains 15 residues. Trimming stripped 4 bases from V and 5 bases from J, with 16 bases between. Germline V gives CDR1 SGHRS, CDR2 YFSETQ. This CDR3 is CASSPYPRVDNEQFF. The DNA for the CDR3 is TGCGCCAGCAGCCCTTACCCCCGGGTCGACAATGAGCAGTTCTTC. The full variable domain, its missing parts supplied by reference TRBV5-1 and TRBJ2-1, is KAGVTQTPRYLIKTRGQQVTLSCSPISGHRSVSWYQQTPGQGLQFLFEYFSETQRNKGNFPGRFSGRQFSNSRSEMNVSTLELGDSALYLCASSPYPRVDNEQFFGPGTRLTVL.

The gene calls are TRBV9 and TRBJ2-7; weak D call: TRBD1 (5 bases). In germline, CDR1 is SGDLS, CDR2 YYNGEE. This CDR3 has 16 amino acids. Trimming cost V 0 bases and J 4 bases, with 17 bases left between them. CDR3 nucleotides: TGTGCCAGCAGCGTAGTCCCAACAGGTGGGCCATACGAGCAGTACTTC. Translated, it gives CASSVVPTGGPYEQYF.

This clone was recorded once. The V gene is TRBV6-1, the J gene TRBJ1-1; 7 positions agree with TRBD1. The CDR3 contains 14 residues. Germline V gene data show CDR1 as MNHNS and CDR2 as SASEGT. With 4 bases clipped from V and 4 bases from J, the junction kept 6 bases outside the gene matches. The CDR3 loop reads CASSVDRIRTEAFF. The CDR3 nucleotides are TGTGCCAGCAGTGTGGACAGGATACGCACTGAAGCTTTCTTT.

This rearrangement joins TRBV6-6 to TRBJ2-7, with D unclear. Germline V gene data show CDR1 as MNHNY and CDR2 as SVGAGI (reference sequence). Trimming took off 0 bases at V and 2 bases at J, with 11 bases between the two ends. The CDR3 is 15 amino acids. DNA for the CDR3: TGTGCCAGCAGTTACTCGAGCCGCCCCCCCTACGAGCAGTACTTC. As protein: CASSYSSRPPYEQYF.

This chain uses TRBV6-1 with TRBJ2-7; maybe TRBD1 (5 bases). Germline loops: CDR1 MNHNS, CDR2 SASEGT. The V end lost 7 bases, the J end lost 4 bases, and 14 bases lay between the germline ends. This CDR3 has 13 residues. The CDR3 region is CASIQGSPYEQYF. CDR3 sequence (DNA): TGTGCCAGCATTCAGGGATCTCCTTACGAGCAGTACTTC.

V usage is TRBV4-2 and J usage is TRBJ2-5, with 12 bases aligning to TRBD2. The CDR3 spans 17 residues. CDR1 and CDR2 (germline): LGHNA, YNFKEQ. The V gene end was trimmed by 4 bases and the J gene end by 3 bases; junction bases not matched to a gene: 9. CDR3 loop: CASSPWTSGDPKETQYF. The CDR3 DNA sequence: TGTGCCAGCAGCCCCTGGACTAGCGGGGACCCCAAAGAGACCCAGTACTTC.

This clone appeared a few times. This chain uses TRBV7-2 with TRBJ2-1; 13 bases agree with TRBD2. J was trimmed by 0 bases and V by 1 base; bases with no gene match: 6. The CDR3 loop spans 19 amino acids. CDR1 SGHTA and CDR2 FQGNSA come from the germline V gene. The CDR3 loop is CASSLVLAGGISSYNEQFF. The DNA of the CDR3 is TGTGCCAGCAGCTTAGTACTAGCGGGAGGGATAAGCTCCTACAATGAGCAGTTCTTC.

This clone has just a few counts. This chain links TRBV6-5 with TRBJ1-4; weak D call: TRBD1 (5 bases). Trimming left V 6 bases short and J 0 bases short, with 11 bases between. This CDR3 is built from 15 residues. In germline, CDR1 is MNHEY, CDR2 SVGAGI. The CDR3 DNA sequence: TGTGCCAGCAGGCGGGACCATGCAACTAATGAAAAACTGTTTTTT. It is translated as CASRRDHATNEKLFF.

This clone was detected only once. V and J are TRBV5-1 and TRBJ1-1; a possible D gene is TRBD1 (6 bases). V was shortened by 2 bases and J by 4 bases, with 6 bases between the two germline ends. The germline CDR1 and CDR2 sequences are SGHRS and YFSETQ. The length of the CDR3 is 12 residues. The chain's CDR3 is CASSLQGTEAFF. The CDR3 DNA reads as TGCGCCAGCAGCTTACAGGGCACTGAAGCTTTCTTT.

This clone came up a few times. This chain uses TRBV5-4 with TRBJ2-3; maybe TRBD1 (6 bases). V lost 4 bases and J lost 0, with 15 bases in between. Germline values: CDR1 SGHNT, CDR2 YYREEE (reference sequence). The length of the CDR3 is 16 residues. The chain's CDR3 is CASSNPGTQSTDTQYF. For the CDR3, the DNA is TGTGCCAGCAGCAACCCCGGGACACAAAGCACAGATACGCAGTATTTT.

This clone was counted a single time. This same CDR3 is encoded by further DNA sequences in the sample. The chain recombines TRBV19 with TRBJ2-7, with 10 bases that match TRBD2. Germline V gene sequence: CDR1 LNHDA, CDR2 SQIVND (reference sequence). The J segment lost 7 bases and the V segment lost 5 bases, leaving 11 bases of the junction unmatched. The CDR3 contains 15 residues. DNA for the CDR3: TGTGCCAGTAGTCTCGGACTAGCGGAAAGGGGGGAGCAGTACTTC. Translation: CASSLGLAERGEQYF.

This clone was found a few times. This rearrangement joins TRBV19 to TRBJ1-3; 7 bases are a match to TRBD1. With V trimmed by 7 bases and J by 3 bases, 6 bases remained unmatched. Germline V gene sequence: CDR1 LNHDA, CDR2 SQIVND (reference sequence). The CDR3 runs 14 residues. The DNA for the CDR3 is TGTGCCAGTAAAAGGGACAGAGGTGGAAACACCATATATTTT. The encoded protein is CASKRDRGGNTIYF.

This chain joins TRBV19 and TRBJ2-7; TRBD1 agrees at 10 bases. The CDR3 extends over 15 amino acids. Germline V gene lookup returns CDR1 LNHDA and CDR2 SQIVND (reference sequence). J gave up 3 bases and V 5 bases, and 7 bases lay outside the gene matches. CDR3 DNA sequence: TGTGCCAGTAGTGACCGGGACAGGGGTAACTACGAGCAGTACTTC. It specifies CASSDRDRGNYEQYF. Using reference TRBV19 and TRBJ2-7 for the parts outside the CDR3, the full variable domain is DGGITQSPKYLFRKEGQNVTLSCEQNLNHDAMYWYRQDPGQGLRLIYYSQIVNDFQKGDIAEGYSVSREKKESFPLTVTSAQKNPTAFYLCASSDRDRGNYEQYFGPGTRLTVT.

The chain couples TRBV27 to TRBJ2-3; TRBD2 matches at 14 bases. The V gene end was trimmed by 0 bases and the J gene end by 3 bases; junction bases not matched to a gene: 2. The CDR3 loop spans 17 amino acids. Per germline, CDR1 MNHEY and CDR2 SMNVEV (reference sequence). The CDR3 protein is CASSLSRTSGRTDTQYF. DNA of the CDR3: TGTGCCAGCAGTTTATCCAGGACTAGCGGGAGGACAGATACGCAGTATTTT.

CDR3 sequence: CASRTGGPGRSQHF. CDR3 in DNA: TGTGCCAGCAGGACAGGGGGACCGGGGAGGTCCCAGCATTTT. The rearrangement uses TRBV27 and TRBJ1-5, with TRBD1 identical over 9 bases. Germline CDR1 is MNHEY and CDR2 is SMNVEV (reference sequence). With 6 bases clipped from V and 11 bases from J, the junction kept 11 bases outside the gene matches. The CDR3 sequence is 14 residues long.

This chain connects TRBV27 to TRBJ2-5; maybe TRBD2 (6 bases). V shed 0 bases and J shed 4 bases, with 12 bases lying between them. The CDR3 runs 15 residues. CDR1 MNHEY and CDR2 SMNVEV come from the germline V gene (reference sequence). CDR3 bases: TGTGCCAGCAGTTTATCGGGGGGACTGGTAGAGACCCAGTACTTC. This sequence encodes CASSLSGGLVETQYF.

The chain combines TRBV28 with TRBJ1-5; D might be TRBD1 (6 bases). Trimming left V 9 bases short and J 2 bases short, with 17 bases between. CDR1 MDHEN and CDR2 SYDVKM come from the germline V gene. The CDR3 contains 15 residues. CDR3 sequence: CASSPTGGGNQPQHF. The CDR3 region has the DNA TGTGCCAGTAGCCCGACGGGGGGCGGCAATCAGCCCCAGCATTTT.

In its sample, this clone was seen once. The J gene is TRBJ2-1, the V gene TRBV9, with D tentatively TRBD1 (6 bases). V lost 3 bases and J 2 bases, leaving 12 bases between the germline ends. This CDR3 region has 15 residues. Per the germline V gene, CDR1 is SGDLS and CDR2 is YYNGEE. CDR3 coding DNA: TGTGCCAGCAGCGCGTCCGGGACAACCTACAATGAGCAGTTCTTC. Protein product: CASSASGTTYNEQFF.

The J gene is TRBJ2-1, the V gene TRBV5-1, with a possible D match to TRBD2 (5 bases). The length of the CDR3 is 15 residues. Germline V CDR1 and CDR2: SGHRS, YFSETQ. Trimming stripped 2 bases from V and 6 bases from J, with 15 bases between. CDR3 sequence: CASSLVLASSNEQFF. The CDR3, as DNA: TGCGCCAGCAGCTTAGTCCTAGCAAGTTCCAATGAGCAGTTCTTC.

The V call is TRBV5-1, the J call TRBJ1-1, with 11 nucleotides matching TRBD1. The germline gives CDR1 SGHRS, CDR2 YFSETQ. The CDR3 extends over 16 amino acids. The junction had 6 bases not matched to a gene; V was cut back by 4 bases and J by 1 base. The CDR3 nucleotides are TGCGCCAGCAGCCGGGGACAGGGGGGACCGAACACTGAAGCTTTCTTT. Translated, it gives CASSRGQGGPNTEAFF.

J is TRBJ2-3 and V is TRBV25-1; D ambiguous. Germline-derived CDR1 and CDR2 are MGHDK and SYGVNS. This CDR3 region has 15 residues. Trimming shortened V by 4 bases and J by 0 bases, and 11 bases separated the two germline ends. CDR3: CASSALGLSTDTQYF. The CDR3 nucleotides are TGTGCCAGCAGTGCGCTCGGTCTTAGCACAGATACGCAGTATTTT.

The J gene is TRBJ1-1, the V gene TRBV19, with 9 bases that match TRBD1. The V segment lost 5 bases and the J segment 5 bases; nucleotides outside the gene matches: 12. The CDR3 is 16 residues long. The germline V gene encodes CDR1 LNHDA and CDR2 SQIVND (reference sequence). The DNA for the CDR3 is TGTGCCAGTAGTTTTCCCGGGACAGGGCTTAGGACTGAAGCTTTCTTT. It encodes CASSFPGTGLRTEAFF.

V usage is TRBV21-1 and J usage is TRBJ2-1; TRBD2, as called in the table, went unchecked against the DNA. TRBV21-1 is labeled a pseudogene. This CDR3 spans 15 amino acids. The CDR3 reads CASRPLGLAVDEQFF. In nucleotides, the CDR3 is TGTGCCAGCAGACCGTTGGGACTAGCGGTCGATGAGCAGTTCTTC.

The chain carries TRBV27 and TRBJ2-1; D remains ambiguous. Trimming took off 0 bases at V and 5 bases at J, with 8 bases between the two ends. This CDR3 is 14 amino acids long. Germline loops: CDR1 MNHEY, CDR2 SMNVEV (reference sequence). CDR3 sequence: CASSLSYTDNEQFF. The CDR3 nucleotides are TGTGCCAGCAGTTTATCGTACACAGACAATGAGCAGTTCTTC.

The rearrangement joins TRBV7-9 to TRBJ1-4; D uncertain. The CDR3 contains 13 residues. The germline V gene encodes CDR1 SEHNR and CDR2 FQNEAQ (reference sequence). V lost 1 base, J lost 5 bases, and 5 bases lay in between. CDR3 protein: CASSLGGNEKLFF. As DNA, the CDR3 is TGTGCCAGCAGCTTAGGAGGGAATGAAAAACTGTTTTTT.

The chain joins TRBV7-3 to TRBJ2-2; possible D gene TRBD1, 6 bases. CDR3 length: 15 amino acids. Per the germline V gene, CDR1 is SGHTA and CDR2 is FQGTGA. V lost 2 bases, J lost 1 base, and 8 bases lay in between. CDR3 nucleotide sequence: TGTGCCAGCAGCTTAGGACAGCAGAACACCGGGGAGCTGTTTTTT. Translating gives CASSLGQQNTGELFF.

In nucleotides, the CDR3 is TGTGCCAGCAGCACCGGGACAGCAACTAATGAAAAACTGTTTTTT. Translation: CASSTGTATNEKLFF. This chain links TRBV7-8 with TRBJ1-4, with 7 bases fitting TRBD1. CDR1 and CDR2 from the germline V gene are SGHVS and FQNEAQ. The CDR3 sequence is 15 residues long. Losses at the gene ends were 5 bases for V and 0 bases for J; bases not matched to a gene: 3.

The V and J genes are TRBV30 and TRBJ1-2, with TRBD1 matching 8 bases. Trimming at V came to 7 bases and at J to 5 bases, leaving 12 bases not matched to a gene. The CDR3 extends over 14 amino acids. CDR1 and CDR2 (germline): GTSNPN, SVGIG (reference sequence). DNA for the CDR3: TGTGCCTACTCCCGGGACAGGTCGTTATATGGCTACACCTTC. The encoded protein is CAYSRDRSLYGYTF.

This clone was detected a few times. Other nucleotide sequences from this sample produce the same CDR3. CDR3 coding DNA: TGTGCCAGCAGTTACGACAGGAGAAAGGAAAAACTGTTTTTT. Translating gives CASSYDRRKEKLFF. The rearrangement links TRBV6-5 to TRBJ1-4; D is perhaps TRBD1 (6 bases). Germline values: CDR1 MNHEY, CDR2 SVGAGI. V lost 2 bases and J lost 8, with 12 bases in between. The CDR3 covers 14 residues.